This is a list of T cell receptor beta chains from one sample in a study of shared clonotypes between healthy human individuals. This table comes from immunoSEQ multiplex PCR, and its TCRdb copy is limited to in-frame clones, with some not included. The sample contains fewer than 700,000 clones, approximately 95% of which appear only once. The sample comprised naive CD8+ T cells sorted from blood. The receptor source for this set is a woman aged 25 to 45 in good health. The CDR3 runs from the conserved cysteine through the conserved F or W. Fields, in order: V gene, D gene, J gene, clone size, CDR3 DNA, CDR3 protein. The D gene is left open where the match is weak. Not every row has a clone size; where given, it reads once, few, many or a size class.

V gene: TRBV28
D gene: -
J gene: TRBJ2-7
clone size: -
CDR3 DNA: TGTGCCAGCAGCGGGACCGGGACCTCATACGAGCAGTACTTC
CDR3 protein: CASSGTGTSYEQYF

V gene: TRBV7-9
D gene: -
J gene: TRBJ2-5
clone size: -
CDR3 DNA: TGTGCCAGCAGCAGCAGGGGAGAGACCCAGTACTTC
CDR3 protein: CASSSRGETQYF

V gene: TRBV21-1
D gene: -
J gene: TRBJ1-2
clone size: -
CDR3 DNA: TGTGCCAGCAACGACCGACAGGGCTACTATGGCTACACCTTC
CDR3 protein: CASNDRQGYYGYTF

V gene: TRBV9
D gene: TRBD2
J gene: TRBJ2-3
clone size: -
CDR3 DNA: TGTGCCAGCAGCTCTAACCCCGGGACTAGCGGGAGTGCAGATACGCAGTATTTT
CDR3 protein: CASSSNPGTSGSADTQYF

V gene: TRBV25-1
D gene: -
J gene: TRBJ2-2
clone size: -
CDR3 DNA: TGTGCCAGCAGTACCAGAAGTGAGACTTACACCGGGGAGCTGTTTTTT
CDR3 protein: CASSTRSETYTGELFF

V gene: TRBV23-1
D gene: TRBD2
J gene: TRBJ2-5
clone size: -
CDR3 DNA: TGCGCCAGCAGTCGAAAGGAGGGGAGGGAAGAGACCCAGTACTTC
CDR3 protein: CASSRKEGREETQYF

V gene: TRBV11-2
D gene: TRBD1
J gene: TRBJ1-2
clone size: -
CDR3 DNA: TGTGCCAGCAGCTCAGGACAGGGGATGTACCTCTATGGCTACACCTTC
CDR3 protein: CASSSGQGMYLYGYTF

V gene: TRBV27
D gene: -
J gene: TRBJ1-5
clone size: -
CDR3 DNA: TGTGCCAGCAGTTTTACAGAAAATCAGCCCCAGCATTTT
CDR3 protein: CASSFTENQPQHF

V gene: TRBV19
D gene: -
J gene: TRBJ1-1
clone size: -
CDR3 DNA: TGTGCCAGTAGTATAGATCCACGAGACACAGATGGGGCTACTGAAGCTTTCTTT
CDR3 protein: CASSIDPRDTDGATEAFF

V gene: TRBV13
D gene: -
J gene: TRBJ2-1
clone size: -
CDR3 DNA: TGTGCCAGCAACCCAATGGGGGCCTACAATGAGCAGTTCTTC
CDR3 protein: CASNPMGAYNEQFF

V gene: TRBV5-1
D gene: -
J gene: TRBJ2-1
clone size: -
CDR3 DNA: TGCGCCAGCAGCTTGGGGGCGGCCGATGAGCAGTTCTTC
CDR3 protein: CASSLGAADEQFF

V gene: TRBV27
D gene: -
J gene: TRBJ2-5
clone size: -
CDR3 DNA: TGTGCCAGCAGTCTAACAATGAACCAAGAGACCCAGTACTTC
CDR3 protein: CASSLTMNQETQYF

V gene: TRBV27
D gene: -
J gene: TRBJ2-2
clone size: -
CDR3 DNA: TGTGCCAGCAGTTTAGTGGGGGACACCGGGGAGCTGTTTTTT
CDR3 protein: CASSLVGDTGELFF

V gene: TRBV5-6
D gene: -
J gene: TRBJ2-7
clone size: -
CDR3 DNA: TGTGCCAGCAGCTTGGTGACAAACTCCTACGAGCAGTACTTC
CDR3 protein: CASSLVTNSYEQYF

V gene: TRBV29-1
D gene: -
J gene: TRBJ1-2
clone size: few
CDR3 DNA: TGCAGCGATGCAGCTAACTATGGCTACACCTTC
CDR3 protein: CSDAANYGYTF

V gene: TRBV27
D gene: -
J gene: TRBJ1-2
clone size: -
CDR3 DNA: TGTGCCAGCAGTTTAAATCAGGGGTATGGCTACACCTTC
CDR3 protein: CASSLNQGYGYTF

V gene: TRBV19
D gene: TRBD2
J gene: TRBJ2-5
clone size: -
CDR3 DNA: TGTGCCAGTAGTATAGGGACTAGCGGACAAGAGACCCAGTACTTC
CDR3 protein: CASSIGTSGQETQYF

V gene: TRBV11-2
D gene: -
J gene: TRBJ2-1
clone size: -
CDR3 DNA: TGTGCCAGCAGCCCAACCGCCTCCCGGCGCAAATACAATGAGCAGTTCTTC
CDR3 protein: CASSPTASRRKYNEQFF

V gene: TRBV7-6
D gene: TRBD1
J gene: TRBJ1-3
clone size: -
CDR3 DNA: TGTGCCAGCAGCTTAGTGACAGGGGGACCAGGCCCCTCTGGAAACACCATATATTTT
CDR3 protein: CASSLVTGGPGPSGNTIYF

V gene: TRBV28
D gene: -
J gene: TRBJ1-1
clone size: -
CDR3 DNA: TGTGCCACCGACGGAATGAACACTGAAGCTTTCTTT
CDR3 protein: CATDGMNTEAFF

V gene: TRBV28
D gene: -
J gene: TRBJ1-4
clone size: -
CDR3 DNA: TGTGCCAGCAGTGTCAGGGGTACCCCCGGAAAACTGTTTTTT
CDR3 protein: CASSVRGTPGKLFF

V gene: TRBV28
D gene: -
J gene: TRBJ1-4
clone size: -
CDR3 DNA: TGTGCCAGCAGTTTATGGTCCCAGAGTGAAAAACTGTTTTTT
CDR3 protein: CASSLWSQSEKLFF

V gene: TRBV7-3
D gene: TRBD1
J gene: TRBJ2-7
clone size: -
CDR3 DNA: TGTGCCAGCAGCACGGGGACAGGGACGTACGAGCAGTACTTC
CDR3 protein: CASSTGTGTYEQYF

V gene: TRBV27
D gene: TRBD1
J gene: TRBJ1-1
clone size: -
CDR3 DNA: TGTGCCAGCAGTATTTCGACAGGGGCGGTGACTGAAGCTTTCTTT
CDR3 protein: CASSISTGAVTEAFF

V gene: TRBV6-5
D gene: -
J gene: TRBJ1-1
clone size: -
CDR3 DNA: TGTGCCAGCACCACGGGGGGCCACACTGAAGCTTTCTTT
CDR3 protein: CASTTGGHTEAFF

V gene: TRBV6-1
D gene: -
J gene: TRBJ1-2
clone size: -
CDR3 DNA: TGTGCCAGCAGTGAACTCGGGAAGGGCTATGGCTACACCTTC
CDR3 protein: CASSELGKGYGYTF

V gene: TRBV11-2
D gene: TRBD2
J gene: TRBJ2-5
clone size: -
CDR3 DNA: TGTGCCAGCAGCCCTTACGGACTAGCGGGCCAAGAGACCCAGTACTTC
CDR3 protein: CASSPYGLAGQETQYF

V gene: TRBV2
D gene: -
J gene: TRBJ2-5
clone size: -
CDR3 DNA: TGTGCCAGCAGTGACTGGGTCGGGGCTGAGACCCAGTACTTC
CDR3 protein: CASSDWVGAETQYF

V gene: TRBV9
D gene: -
J gene: TRBJ2-3
clone size: -
CDR3 DNA: TGTGCCAGCAGCCCTGGGACAAGTAGACCCACAGATACGCAGTATTTT
CDR3 protein: CASSPGTSRPTDTQYF

V gene: TRBV6-6
D gene: -
J gene: TRBJ1-1
clone size: -
CDR3 DNA: TGTGCCAGCAGTTACGGGTATGTGAACACTGAAGCTTTCTTT
CDR3 protein: CASSYGYVNTEAFF

V gene: TRBV5-8
D gene: -
J gene: TRBJ1-5
clone size: -
CDR3 DNA: TGTGCCAGCAGCTTGTCATCGGTTAGCAATCAGCCCCAGCATTTT
CDR3 protein: CASSLSSVSNQPQHF

V gene: TRBV7-2
D gene: TRBD1
J gene: TRBJ1-2
clone size: -
CDR3 DNA: TGTGCCAGCAGCTTGTTCCCAGGGGGGAGGGTTAACTATGGCTACACCTTC
CDR3 protein: CASSLFPGGRVNYGYTF

V gene: TRBV7-8
D gene: -
J gene: TRBJ2-7
clone size: -
CDR3 DNA: TGTGCCAGCAGCTCGTCGCTAGACTTCTCCATCGAGCAGTACTTC
CDR3 protein: CASSSSLDFSIEQYF

V gene: TRBV7-9
D gene: TRBD2
J gene: TRBJ2-7
clone size: -
CDR3 DNA: TGTGCCCACGCCCCAGCGGGAGTTTCCAACGAGCAGTACTTC
CDR3 protein: CAHAPAGVSNEQYF

V gene: TRBV28
D gene: TRBD2
J gene: TRBJ2-1
clone size: -
CDR3 DNA: TGTGCCAGCAGTTTTCGGGGGGTCAGCTCCTACAATGAGCAGTTCTTC
CDR3 protein: CASSFRGVSSYNEQFF

V gene: TRBV28
D gene: -
J gene: TRBJ1-4
clone size: -
CDR3 DNA: TGTGCCAGCAGTTTTAGGTTTAATGAAAAACTGTTTTTT
CDR3 protein: CASSFRFNEKLFF

V gene: TRBV27
D gene: -
J gene: TRBJ2-7
clone size: -
CDR3 DNA: TGTGCCAGCAGTCCACGTAGCTCCTACGAGCAGTACTTC
CDR3 protein: CASSPRSSYEQYF

V gene: TRBV19
D gene: -
J gene: TRBJ1-1
clone size: -
CDR3 DNA: TGTGCCAGTAGTCTCTGGGGATTGGCTGAAGCTTTCTTT
CDR3 protein: CASSLWGLAEAFF

V gene: TRBV5-6
D gene: -
J gene: TRBJ1-2
clone size: -
CDR3 DNA: TGTGCCAGCAGCTTGGTTACTCGACCCAGGAGCTATGGCTACACCTTC
CDR3 protein: CASSLVTRPRSYGYTF

V gene: TRBV6-5
D gene: -
J gene: TRBJ2-7
clone size: -
CDR3 DNA: TGTGCCAGCAGTTACACACCCCGGGGTTACGAGCAGTACTTC
CDR3 protein: CASSYTPRGYEQYF

V gene: TRBV11-1
D gene: TRBD1
J gene: TRBJ2-4
clone size: -
CDR3 DNA: TGTGCCAGCAGCCGGGGACAGGGCCTAGCCAAAAACATTCAGTACTTC
CDR3 protein: CASSRGQGLAKNIQYF

V gene: TRBV7-9
D gene: TRBD2
J gene: TRBJ2-7
clone size: -
CDR3 DNA: TGTGCCAGCAGCGCAGGACTAGCGGGAGCGACCTACGAGCAGTACTTC
CDR3 protein: CASSAGLAGATYEQYF

V gene: TRBV27
D gene: -
J gene: TRBJ1-1
clone size: -
CDR3 DNA: TGTGCCAGCAGTTTCGGGCGCAGGGGCGCTGAAGCTTTCTTT
CDR3 protein: CASSFGRRGAEAFF

V gene: TRBV5-8
D gene: TRBD1
J gene: TRBJ2-7
clone size: -
CDR3 DNA: TGTGCCAGCAGCTGGCCGGGACAGACCTACGAGCAGTACTTC
CDR3 protein: CASSWPGQTYEQYF

V gene: TRBV11-2
D gene: TRBD2
J gene: TRBJ2-2
clone size: -
CDR3 DNA: TGTGCCAGCAGCCCTCCGGGACTAGCGGGACCCGGGGAGCTGTTTTTT
CDR3 protein: CASSPPGLAGPGELFF

V gene: TRBV21-1
D gene: -
J gene: TRBJ2-7
clone size: -
CDR3 DNA: TGTGCCAGCAGCAAAGAAGTTGCGACTAGCGGGCCGAGCTCCTACGAGCAGTACTTC
CDR3 protein: CASSKEVATSGPSSYEQYF

V gene: TRBV28
D gene: -
J gene: TRBJ1-1
clone size: -
CDR3 DNA: TGTGCCAGCAGTCCGGGACACCTTGAAGCTTTCTTT
CDR3 protein: CASSPGHLEAFF

V gene: TRBV27
D gene: TRBD2
J gene: TRBJ2-7
clone size: -
CDR3 DNA: TGTGCCAGCAGTTTAGTGGCTAGCGGGAGTTACGAGCAGTACTTC
CDR3 protein: CASSLVASGSYEQYF

V gene: TRBV28
D gene: -
J gene: TRBJ1-5
clone size: -
CDR3 DNA: TGTGCCAGCAGACCCATACGGGGGATGAGACAGCCCCAGCATTTT
CDR3 protein: CASRPIRGMRQPQHF

V gene: TRBV7-9
D gene: -
J gene: TRBJ2-7
clone size: -
CDR3 DNA: TGTGCCAGCAGCTTGGGGCCGGCAGTGCAGTACTTC
CDR3 protein: CASSLGPAVQYF

V gene: TRBV6-5
D gene: -
J gene: TRBJ1-4
clone size: -
CDR3 DNA: TGTGCCAGCAGGCAGGATGAAAAACTGTTTTTT
CDR3 protein: CASRQDEKLFF